The text below deals with one T cell receptor beta chain. The V segment lost 5 bases and the J segment 2 bases; nucleotides outside the gene matches: 5. CDR3 length equals 14 residues. The V gene's germline CDR1 is SNHLY and CDR2 FYNNEI. The data originate from a study of T cell changes during pregnancy in multiple sclerosis. The repertoire was sequenced with immunoSEQ multiplex PCR; TCRdb's copy has only in-frame clones and lacks some. This table has some 83,000 clones, roughly nine tenths appearing once. The material sequenced was PBMCs, taken in the first trimester of pregnancy. The origin of this receptor is a female donor in good health, serving as a control in a pregnancy study. Some clones in this sample may be carry-over from other donors' samples. The chain couples TRBV2 to TRBJ2-5, with 7 bases fitting TRBD2. The chain's CDR3 is CASSPWTRQETQYF. CDR3 nucleotide sequence: TGTGCCAGCAGTCCCTGGACTAGGCAAGAGACCCAGTACTTC.